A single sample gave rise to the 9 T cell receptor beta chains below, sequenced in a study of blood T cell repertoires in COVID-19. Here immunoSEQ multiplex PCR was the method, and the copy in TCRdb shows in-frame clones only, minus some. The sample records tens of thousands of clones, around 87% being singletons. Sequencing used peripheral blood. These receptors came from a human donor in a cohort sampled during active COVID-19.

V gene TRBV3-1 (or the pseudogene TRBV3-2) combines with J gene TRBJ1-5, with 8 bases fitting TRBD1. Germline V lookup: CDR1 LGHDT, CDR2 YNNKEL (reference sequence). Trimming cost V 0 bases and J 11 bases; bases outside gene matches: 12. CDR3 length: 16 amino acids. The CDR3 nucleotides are TGTGCCAGCAGCCAAGATCCAGGGACAGGCCGTTGGACCCAGCATTTT. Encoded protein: CASSQDPGTGRWTQHF.

CDR3 loop: CAWSADRGHQPQHF. In DNA form, the CDR3 reads TGTGCCTGGAGCGCTGACAGGGGCCATCAGCCCCAGCATTTT. The rearrangement joins TRBV30 to TRBJ1-5, with 8 bases lining up with TRBD1. CDR1 and CDR2 from the germline V gene are GTSNPN and SVGIG (reference sequence). The CDR3 has 14 residues. V lost 3 bases to trimming and J lost 5 bases; unmatched junction nucleotides: 6.

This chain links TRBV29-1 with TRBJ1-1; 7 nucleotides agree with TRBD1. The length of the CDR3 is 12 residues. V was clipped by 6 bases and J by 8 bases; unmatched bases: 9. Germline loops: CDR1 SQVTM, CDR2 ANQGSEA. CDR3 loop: CSVARQGGEAFF. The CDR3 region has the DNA TGCAGCGTCGCCAGACAGGGTGGAGAAGCTTTCTTT.

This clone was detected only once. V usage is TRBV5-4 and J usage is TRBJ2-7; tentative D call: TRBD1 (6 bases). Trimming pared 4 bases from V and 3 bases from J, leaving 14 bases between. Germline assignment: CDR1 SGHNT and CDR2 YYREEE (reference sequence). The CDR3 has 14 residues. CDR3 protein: CASSHSGTHYEQYF. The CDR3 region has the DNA TGTGCCAGCAGCCACTCCGGGACACACTACGAGCAGTACTTC.

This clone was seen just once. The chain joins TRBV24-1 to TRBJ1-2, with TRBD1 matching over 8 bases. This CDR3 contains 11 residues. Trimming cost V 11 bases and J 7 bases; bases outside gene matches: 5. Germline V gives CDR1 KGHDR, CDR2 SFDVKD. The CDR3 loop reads CARNGQGGYTF. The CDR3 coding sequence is TGTGCCAGGAACGGACAGGGTGGCTACACCTTC.

CDR3 coding DNA: TGTGCCAGCAGCCGAGACAGGGGGCGCGTTGAAAAACTGTTTTTT. As protein: CASSRDRGRVEKLFF. The chain joins TRBV5-4 to TRBJ1-4; 10 bases line up with TRBD1. The germline gives CDR1 SGHNT, CDR2 YYREEE (reference sequence). Germline trimming cut 4 bases from V and 7 bases from J; bases unmatched to any gene: 7. This CDR3 has 15 amino acids.

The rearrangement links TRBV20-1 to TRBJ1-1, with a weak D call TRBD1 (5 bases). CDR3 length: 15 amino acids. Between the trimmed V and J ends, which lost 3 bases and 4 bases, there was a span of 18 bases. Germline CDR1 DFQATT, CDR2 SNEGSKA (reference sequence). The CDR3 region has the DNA TGCAGTGCTAGTCCCCCGGGGGAGGGTGCCACTGAAGCTTTCTTT. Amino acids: CSASPPGEGATEAFF.

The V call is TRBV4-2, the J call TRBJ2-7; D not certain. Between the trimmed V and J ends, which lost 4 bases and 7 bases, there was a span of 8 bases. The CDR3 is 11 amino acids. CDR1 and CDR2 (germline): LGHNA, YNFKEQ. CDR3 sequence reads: CASSLNGEQYF. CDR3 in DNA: TGTGCCAGCAGCCTAAACGGGGAGCAGTACTTC.

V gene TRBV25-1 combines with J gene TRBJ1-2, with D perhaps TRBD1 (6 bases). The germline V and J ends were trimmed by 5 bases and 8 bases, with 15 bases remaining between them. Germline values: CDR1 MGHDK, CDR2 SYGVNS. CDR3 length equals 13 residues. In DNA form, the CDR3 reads TGTGCCAGCAGTAAGGACAGTTCCCGCGGCTACACCTTC. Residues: CASSKDSSRGYTF.